The clone carrying this T cell receptor beta chain was counted once. The record originates from a study of blood T cell repertoires in COVID-19. Per germline, CDR1 SGHTA and CDR2 FQGTGA. CDR3 length: 16 residues. With 3 bases clipped from V and 4 bases from J, the junction kept 9 bases outside the gene matches. The repertoire was sequenced with immunoSEQ multiplex PCR; TCRdb's copy has only in-frame clones and lacks some. The top ten hold roughly 0.97% of the sample, which has 300,000 to 500,000 clones, roughly 90% seen once. V is TRBV7-3 and J is TRBJ1-3; 7 nucleotides line up with TRBD1. The TCR was taken from a woman in her twenties or thirties with acute COVID-19. Specimen: PBMCs or T cells enriched from blood (not recorded which). The CDR3 sequence: CASSFGSRGAGNTIYF. CDR3 DNA: TGTGCCAGCAGCTTTGGGAGCAGGGGGGCAGGAAACACCATATATTTT.